This T cell receptor beta chain came from a study of CD8+CD57+ T cells in acquired aplastic anemia. At the level of the study: The sorted CD4+ and CD8+ cells yielded an average around 3 ug of DNA. Study-level results: Any difference that existed in CD8+ Simpson's diversity between patients and controls was not significant. It was found that 25 to 35 CD8+ CDR3 sequences were shared between patients and controls.

For CDR3 and TCR beta VDJ profiling, genomic DNA was the template used. TCRdb reprocessed the reads via MiXCR and lists one record per CDR3 protein. The sample holds more than 150,000 distinct CDR3 sequences, approximately 44% seen once. Germline-derived CDR1 and CDR2 are LNHDA and SQIVND (reference sequence). The CDR3 runs to 13 residues. Trimming cost V 6 bases and J 6 bases, with 14 bases left between them. All patients picked for sequencing had shown, by flow cytometry, an expansion of CD8+CD57+ cells. The blood sampling took place in patients who had so far received no therapy. Turning to this clonotype: Its antigen is unidentified.

Sequences were obtained from sorted CD4+, CD8+, or CD8+CD57+ T cells (not recorded which) from PBMCs. The chain carries TRBV19 and TRBJ1-2; D is unclear. This TCR derives from a human donor with aplastic anemia. The CDR3 sequence: CASRGFEGDGYTF. The CDR3 DNA is TGTGCCAGTAGGGGCTTCGAGGGCGATGGCTACACCTTC.